This paragraph covers one T cell receptor beta chain sequence. The CDR3 runs 11 residues. CDR1 and CDR2 (germline): MGHDK, SYGVNS. V was cut by 7 bases and J by 5 bases, with 7 bases left in between. This entry comes from a study of blood T cell repertoires in COVID-19. Clinical history reported by participants formed the basis on which cohorts were assigned. Per the original methods: Estimates of nucleated cell counts were drawn from the amplification of reference gene primers. TCRdb's table, derived via immunoSEQ multiplex PCR, lists solely in-frame clones and lacks some. For V, J and clone size, that table is used; D and trimming come from the DNA. The profile shows approximately 170,000 clones, less than 90% of them singletons.

This clonotype was obtained from a woman in her fifties or sixties who had recovered from COVID-19. The J gene is TRBJ2-3, the V gene TRBV25-1; tentative D call: TRBD2 (5 bases). Material for sequencing was PBMCs or T cells enriched from blood (not recorded which). CDR3 coding DNA: TGTGCCAGCATCCGGGGAGATACGCAGTATTTT. Protein product: CASIRGDTQYF.